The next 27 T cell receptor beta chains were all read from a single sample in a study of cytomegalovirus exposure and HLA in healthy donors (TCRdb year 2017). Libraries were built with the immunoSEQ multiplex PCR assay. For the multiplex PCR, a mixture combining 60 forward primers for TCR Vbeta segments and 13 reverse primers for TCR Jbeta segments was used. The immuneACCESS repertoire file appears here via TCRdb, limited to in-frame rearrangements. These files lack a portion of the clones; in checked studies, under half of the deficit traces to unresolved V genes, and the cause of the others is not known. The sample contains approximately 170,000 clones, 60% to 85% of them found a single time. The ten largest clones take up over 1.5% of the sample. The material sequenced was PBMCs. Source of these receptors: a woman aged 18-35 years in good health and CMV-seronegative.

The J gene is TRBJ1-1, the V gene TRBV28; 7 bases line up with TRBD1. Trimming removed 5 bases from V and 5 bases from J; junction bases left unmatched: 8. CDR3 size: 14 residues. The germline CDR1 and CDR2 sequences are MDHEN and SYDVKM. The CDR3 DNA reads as TGTGCCAGCAGTCCACAGGGGCTGTCGACTGAAGCTTTCTTT. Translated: CASSPQGLSTEAFF.

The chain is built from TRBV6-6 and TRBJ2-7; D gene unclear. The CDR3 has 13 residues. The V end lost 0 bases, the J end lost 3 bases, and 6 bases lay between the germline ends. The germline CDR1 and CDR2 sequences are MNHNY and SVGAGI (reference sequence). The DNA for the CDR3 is TGTGCCAGCAGTTACTCGGGCGTCTACGAGCAGTACTTC. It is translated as CASSYSGVYEQYF.

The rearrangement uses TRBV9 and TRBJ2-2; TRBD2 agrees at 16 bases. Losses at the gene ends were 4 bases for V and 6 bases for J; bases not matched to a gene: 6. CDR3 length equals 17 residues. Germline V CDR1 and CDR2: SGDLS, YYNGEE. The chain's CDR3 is CASSFGTSGRAPGELFF. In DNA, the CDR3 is TGTGCCAGCAGCTTCGGGACTAGCGGGAGGGCCCCCGGGGAGCTGTTTTTT.

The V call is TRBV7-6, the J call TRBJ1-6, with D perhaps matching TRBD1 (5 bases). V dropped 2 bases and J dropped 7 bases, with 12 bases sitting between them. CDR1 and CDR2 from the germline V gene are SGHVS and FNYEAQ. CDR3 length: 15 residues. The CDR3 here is CASSLTGSGNSPLHF. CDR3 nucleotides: TGTGCCAGCAGCTTAACAGGCTCAGGGAATTCACCCCTCCACTTT.

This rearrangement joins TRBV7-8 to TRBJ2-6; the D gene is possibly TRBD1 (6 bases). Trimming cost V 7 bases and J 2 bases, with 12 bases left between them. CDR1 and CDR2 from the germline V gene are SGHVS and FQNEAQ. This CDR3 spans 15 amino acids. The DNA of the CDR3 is TGTGCCAGCAACGCGCGGACAGCTGGGGCCAACGTCCTGACTTTC. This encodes CASNARTAGANVLTF.

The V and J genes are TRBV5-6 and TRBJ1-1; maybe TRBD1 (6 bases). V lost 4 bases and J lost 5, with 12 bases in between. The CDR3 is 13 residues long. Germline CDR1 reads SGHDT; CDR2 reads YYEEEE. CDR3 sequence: CASSPGVTTEAFF. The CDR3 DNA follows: TGTGCCAGCAGCCCAGGGGTTACGACTGAAGCTTTCTTT. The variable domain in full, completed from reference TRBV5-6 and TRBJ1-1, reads DAGVTQSPTHLIKTRGQQVTLRCSPKSGHDTVSWYQQALGQGPQFIFQYYEEEERQRGNFPDRFSGHQFPNYSSELNVNALLLGDSALYLCASSPGVTTEAFFGQGTRLTVV.

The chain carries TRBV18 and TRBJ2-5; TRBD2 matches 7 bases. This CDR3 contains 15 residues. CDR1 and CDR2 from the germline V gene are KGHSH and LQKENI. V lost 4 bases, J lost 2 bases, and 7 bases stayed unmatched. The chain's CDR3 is CASSRDYSGQETQYF. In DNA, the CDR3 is TGTGCCAGCTCACGGGACTACTCAGGGCAAGAGACCCAGTACTTC. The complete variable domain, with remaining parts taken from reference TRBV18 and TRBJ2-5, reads NAGVMQNPRHLVRRRGQEARLRCSPMKGHSHVYWYRQLPEEGLKFMVYLQKENIIDESGMPKERFSAEFPKEGPSILRIQQVVRGDSAAYFCASSRDYSGQETQYFGPGTRLLVL.

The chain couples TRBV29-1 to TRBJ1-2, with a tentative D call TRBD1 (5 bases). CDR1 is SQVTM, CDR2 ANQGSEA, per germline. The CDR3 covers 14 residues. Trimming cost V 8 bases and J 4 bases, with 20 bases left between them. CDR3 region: CSYVGIDSRYGYTF. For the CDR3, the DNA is TGCAGCTACGTTGGCATTGACAGTCGCTATGGCTACACCTTC.

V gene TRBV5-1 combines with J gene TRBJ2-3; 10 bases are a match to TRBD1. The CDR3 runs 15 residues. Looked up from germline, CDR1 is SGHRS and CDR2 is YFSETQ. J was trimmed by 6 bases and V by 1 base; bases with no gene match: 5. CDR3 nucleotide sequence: TGCGCCAGCAGCTTGTTAGACAGGGGGCGGGATACGCAGTATTTT. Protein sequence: CASSLLDRGRDTQYF.

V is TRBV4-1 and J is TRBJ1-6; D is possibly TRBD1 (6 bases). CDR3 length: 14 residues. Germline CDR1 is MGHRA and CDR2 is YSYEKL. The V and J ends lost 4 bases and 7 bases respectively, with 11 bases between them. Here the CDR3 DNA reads TGCGCCAGCAGCCTGACGGGGGGCAATTCACCCCTCCACTTT. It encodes CASSLTGGNSPLHF.

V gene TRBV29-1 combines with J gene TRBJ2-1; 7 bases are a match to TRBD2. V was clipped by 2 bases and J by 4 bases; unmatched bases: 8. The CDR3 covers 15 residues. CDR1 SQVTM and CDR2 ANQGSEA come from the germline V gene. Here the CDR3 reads CSVEPSGREYNEQFF. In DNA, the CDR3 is TGCAGCGTTGAACCCTCGGGGAGGGAGTACAATGAGCAGTTCTTC.

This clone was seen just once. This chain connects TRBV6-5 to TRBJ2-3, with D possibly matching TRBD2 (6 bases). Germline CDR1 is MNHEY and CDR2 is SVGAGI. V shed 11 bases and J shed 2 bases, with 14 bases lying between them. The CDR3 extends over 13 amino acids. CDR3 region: CASRDFYTDTQYF. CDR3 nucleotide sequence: TGTGCCTCCCGGGACTTCTACACAGATACGCAGTATTTT.

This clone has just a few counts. CDR3 coding DNA: TGTGCCAGCAGTTTCGGAGGGATCAATGAGCAGTTCTTC. Amino acid sequence: CASSFGGINEQFF. The V call is TRBV28, the J call TRBJ2-1, with D perhaps TRBD2 (6 bases). The length of the CDR3 is 13 residues. The germline V and J ends were trimmed by 3 bases and 6 bases, with 9 bases remaining between them. Germline values: CDR1 MDHEN, CDR2 SYDVKM.

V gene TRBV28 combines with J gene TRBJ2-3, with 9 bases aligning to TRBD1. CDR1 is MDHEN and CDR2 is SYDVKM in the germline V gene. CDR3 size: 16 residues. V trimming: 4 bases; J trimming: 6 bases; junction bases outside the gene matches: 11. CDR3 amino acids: CASSSRQGVLSDTQYF. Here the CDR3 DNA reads TGTGCCAGCAGTTCACGACAGGGGGTACTCTCGGATACGCAGTATTTT.

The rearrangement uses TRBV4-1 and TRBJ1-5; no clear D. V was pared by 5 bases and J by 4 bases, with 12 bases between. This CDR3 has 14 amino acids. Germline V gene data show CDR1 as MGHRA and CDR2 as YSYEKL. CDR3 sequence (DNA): TGCGCCAGCAGCGCATCGCCGACTAATCAGCCCCAGCATTTT. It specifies CASSASPTNQPQHF.

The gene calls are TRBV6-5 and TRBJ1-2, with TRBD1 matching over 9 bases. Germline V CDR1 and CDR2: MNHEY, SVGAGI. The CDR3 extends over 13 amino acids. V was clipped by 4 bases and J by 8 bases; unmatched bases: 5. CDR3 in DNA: TGTGCCAGCAGTTCCGGACAGGGGTACGGCTACACCTTC. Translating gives CASSSGQGYGYTF.

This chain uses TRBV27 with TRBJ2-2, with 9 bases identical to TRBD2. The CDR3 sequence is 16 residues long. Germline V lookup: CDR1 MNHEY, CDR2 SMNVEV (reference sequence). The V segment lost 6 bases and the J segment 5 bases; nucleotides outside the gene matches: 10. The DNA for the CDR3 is TGTGCCAGCAGAACCTCTGGCGGGAGGGGGACCGGGGAGCTGTTTTTT. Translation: CASRTSGGRGTGELFF.

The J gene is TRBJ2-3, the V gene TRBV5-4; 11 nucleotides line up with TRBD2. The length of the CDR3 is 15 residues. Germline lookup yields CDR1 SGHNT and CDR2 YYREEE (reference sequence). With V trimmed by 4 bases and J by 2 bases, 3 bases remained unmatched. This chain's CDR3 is CASSGGLADTDTQYF. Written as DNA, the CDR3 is TGTGCCAGCAGCGGGGGACTAGCGGACACAGATACGCAGTATTTT.

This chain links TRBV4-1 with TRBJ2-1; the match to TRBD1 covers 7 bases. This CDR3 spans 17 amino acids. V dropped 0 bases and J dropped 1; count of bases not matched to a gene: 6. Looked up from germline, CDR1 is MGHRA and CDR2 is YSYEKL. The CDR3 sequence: CASSQEGTRGSYNEQFF. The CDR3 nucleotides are TGCGCCAGCAGCCAAGAAGGGACCAGGGGGTCCTACAATGAGCAGTTCTTC.

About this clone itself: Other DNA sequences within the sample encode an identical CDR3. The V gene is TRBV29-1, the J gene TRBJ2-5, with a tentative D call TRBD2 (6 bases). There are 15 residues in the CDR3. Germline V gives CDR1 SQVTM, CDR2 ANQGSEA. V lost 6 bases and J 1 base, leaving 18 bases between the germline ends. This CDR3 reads CSVSLAGGGQETQYF. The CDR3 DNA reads TGCAGCGTATCTTTAGCTGGGGGAGGCCAAGAGACCCAGTACTTC.

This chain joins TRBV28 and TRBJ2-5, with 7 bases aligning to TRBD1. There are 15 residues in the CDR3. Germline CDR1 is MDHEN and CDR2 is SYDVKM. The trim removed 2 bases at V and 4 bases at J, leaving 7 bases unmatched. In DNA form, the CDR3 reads TGTGCCAGCAGTTTAGAGGTCAGGGGGAGAGAGACCCAGTACTTC. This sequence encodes CASSLEVRGRETQYF.

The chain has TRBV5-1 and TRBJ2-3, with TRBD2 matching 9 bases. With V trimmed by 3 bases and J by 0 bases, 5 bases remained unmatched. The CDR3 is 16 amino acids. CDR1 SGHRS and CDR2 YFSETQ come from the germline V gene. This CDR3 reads CASSSLAGTSTDTQYF. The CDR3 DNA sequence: TGCGCCAGCAGCTCGCTAGCGGGGACTAGCACAGATACGCAGTATTTT.

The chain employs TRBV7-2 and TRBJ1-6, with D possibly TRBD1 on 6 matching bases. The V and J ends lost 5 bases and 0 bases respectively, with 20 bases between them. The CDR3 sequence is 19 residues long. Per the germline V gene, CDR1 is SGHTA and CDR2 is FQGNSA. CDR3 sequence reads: CASSTTGFADLSYNSPLHF. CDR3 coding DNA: TGTGCCAGCAGCACTACAGGGTTCGCTGACCTCTCCTATAATTCACCCCTCCACTTT. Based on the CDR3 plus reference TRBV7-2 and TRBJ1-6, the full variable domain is GAGVSQSPSNKVTEKGKDVELRCDPISGHTALYWYRQSLGQGLEFLIYFQGNSAPDKSGLPSDRFSAERTGGSVSTLTIQRTQQEDSAVYLCASSTTGFADLSYNSPLHFGNGTRLTVT.

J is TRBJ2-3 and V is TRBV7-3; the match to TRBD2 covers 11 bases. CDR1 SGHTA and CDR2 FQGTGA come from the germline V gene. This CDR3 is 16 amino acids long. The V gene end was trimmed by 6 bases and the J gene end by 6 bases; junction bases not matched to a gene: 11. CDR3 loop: CASSLTPLAGGDTQYF. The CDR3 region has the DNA TGTGCCAGCAGTCTTACCCCCCTAGCGGGAGGTGATACGCAGTATTTT.

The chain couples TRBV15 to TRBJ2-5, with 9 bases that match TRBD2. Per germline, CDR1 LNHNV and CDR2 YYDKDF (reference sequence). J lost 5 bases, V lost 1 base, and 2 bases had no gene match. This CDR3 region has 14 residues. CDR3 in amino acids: CATSRVAGEETQYF. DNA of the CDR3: TGTGCCACCAGCAGAGTAGCGGGAGAGGAGACCCAGTACTTC.

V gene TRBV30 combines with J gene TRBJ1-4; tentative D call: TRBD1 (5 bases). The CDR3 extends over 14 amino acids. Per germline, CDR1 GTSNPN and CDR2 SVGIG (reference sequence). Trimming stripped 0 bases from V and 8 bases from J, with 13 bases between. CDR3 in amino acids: CAWSVTTGSEKLFF. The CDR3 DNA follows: TGTGCCTGGAGTGTAACTACAGGTAGCGAAAAACTGTTTTTT.

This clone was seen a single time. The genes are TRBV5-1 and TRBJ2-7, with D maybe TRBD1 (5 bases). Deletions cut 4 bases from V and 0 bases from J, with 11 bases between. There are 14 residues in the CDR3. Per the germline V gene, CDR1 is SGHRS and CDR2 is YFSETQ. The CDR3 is CASSPRQNSYEQYF. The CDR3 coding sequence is TGCGCCAGCAGCCCCCGACAGAACTCCTACGAGCAGTACTTC. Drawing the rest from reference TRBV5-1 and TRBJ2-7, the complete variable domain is KAGVTQTPRYLIKTRGQQVTLSCSPISGHRSVSWYQQTPGQGLQFLFEYFSETQRNKGNFPGRFSGRQFSNSRSEMNVSTLELGDSALYLCASSPRQNSYEQYFGPGTRLTVT.